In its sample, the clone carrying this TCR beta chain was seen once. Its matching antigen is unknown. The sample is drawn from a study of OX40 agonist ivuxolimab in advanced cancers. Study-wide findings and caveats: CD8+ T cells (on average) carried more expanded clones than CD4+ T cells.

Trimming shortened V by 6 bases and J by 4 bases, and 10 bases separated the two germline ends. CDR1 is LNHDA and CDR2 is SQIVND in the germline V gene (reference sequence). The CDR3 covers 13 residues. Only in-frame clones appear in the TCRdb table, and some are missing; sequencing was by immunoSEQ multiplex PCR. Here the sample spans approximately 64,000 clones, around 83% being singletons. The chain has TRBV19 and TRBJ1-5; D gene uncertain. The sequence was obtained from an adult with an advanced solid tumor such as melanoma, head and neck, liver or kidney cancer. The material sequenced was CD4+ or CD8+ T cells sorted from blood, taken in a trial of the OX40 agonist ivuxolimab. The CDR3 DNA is TGTGCCAGTAGCTCTCAAAAAAATCAGCCCCAGCATTTT. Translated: CASSSQKNQPQHF.